These T cell receptor beta chains were read from a single sample in a study of molecular identifiers for immune sequencing clone quantification. In TCRdb, the PCR reads were re-called with MiXCR into one record per CDR3 protein. The sample lists about 86,000 distinct CDR3 sequences, roughly 23% occurring once. Sequencing input: naive CD8+ T cells from blood, with Jurkat cell RNA spiked in. All receptors come from a human donor in good health. Some libraries in this study had Jurkat cell RNA spiked in. The CDR3 runs from the conserved cysteine through the conserved F or W. The D gene is left open where the match is weak. Clone size is given for some rows only: seen once, a few or many times, or a class if the clone is expanded.

J gene: TRBJ2-7
V gene: TRBV11-2
D gene: NA
clone size: NA
CDR3 protein: CASSVIPSGSSHEQYF
CDR3 DNA: TGTGCCAGCAGCGTCATACCTTCCGGGTCCTCCCACGAGCAGTACTTC

J gene: TRBJ2-7
V gene: TRBV20-1
D gene: TRBD2
clone size: NA
CDR3 protein: CSARVSALAGSSYEQYF
CDR3 DNA: TGCAGTGCTAGAGTTTCGGCACTAGCGGGGAGTTCCTACGAGCAGTACTTC

J gene: TRBJ1-2
V gene: TRBV5-5
D gene: NA
clone size: many
CDR3 protein: CASSYRNGYTF
CDR3 DNA: TGTGCCAGCAGCTACAGAAATGGTTACACCTTC

J gene: TRBJ1-2
V gene: TRBV5-1
D gene: NA
clone size: few
CDR3 protein: CASSSYWGYTF
CDR3 DNA: TGCGCCAGCAGCTCGTATTGGGGCTACACCTTC

J gene: TRBJ1-2
V gene: TRBV9
D gene: NA
clone size: few
CDR3 protein: CASSRDTFVYTF
CDR3 DNA: TGTGCCAGCAGCCGAGACACTTTCGTCTACACCTTC

J gene: TRBJ2-7
V gene: TRBV4-1
D gene: TRBD1
clone size: few
CDR3 protein: CASSPGTGASYEQYF
CDR3 DNA: TGCGCCAGCAGCCCGGGGACAGGTGCATCCTACGAGCAGTACTTC

J gene: TRBJ2-7
V gene: TRBV6-6
D gene: TRBD2
clone size: many
CDR3 protein: CASSYSSGSTYEQYF
CDR3 DNA: TGTGCCAGCAGTTACTCTAGCGGGAGTACTTACGAGCAGTACTTC

J gene: TRBJ1-6
V gene: TRBV7-9
D gene: NA
clone size: few
CDR3 protein: CASSLVVGGYSPLHF
CDR3 DNA: TGTGCCAGCAGCTTAGTAGTCGGCGGATATTCACCCCTCCACTTT

J gene: TRBJ2-7
V gene: TRBV12-3/TRBV12-4
D gene: NA
clone size: few
CDR3 protein: CASSFSGDEQYF
CDR3 DNA: TGTGCCAGCAGTTTTTCGGGGGACGAGCAGTACTTC

J gene: TRBJ1-1
V gene: TRBV7-6
D gene: TRBD1
clone size: NA
CDR3 protein: CASSETGCGTEAFF
CDR3 DNA: TGTGCCAGCAGCGAGACAGGGTGTGGGACTGAAGCTTTCTTT

J gene: TRBJ2-1
V gene: TRBV29-1
D gene: TRBD1
clone size: NA
CDR3 protein: CSVEQGVNEQFF
CDR3 DNA: TGCAGCGTTGAACAGGGGGTCAATGAGCAGTTCTTC

J gene: TRBJ2-5
V gene: TRBV29-1
D gene: TRBD2
clone size: many
CDR3 protein: CSVDGGREETQYF
CDR3 DNA: TGCAGCGTTGATGGGGGGAGGGAAGAGACCCAGTACTTC

J gene: TRBJ2-2
V gene: TRBV20-1
D gene: NA
clone size: NA
CDR3 protein: CSAYGANTGELFF
CDR3 DNA: TGCAGTGCATACGGGGCGAACACCGGGGAGCTGTTTTTT

J gene: TRBJ2-6
V gene: TRBV20-1
D gene: TRBD2
clone size: few
CDR3 protein: CSASSERGYETGANVLTF
CDR3 DNA: TGCAGTGCTAGTTCCGAGCGGGGGTACGAAACTGGGGCCAACGTCCTGACTTTC

J gene: TRBJ2-2
V gene: TRBV20-1
D gene: TRBD2
clone size: many
CDR3 protein: CSAVASGTNTGELFF
CDR3 DNA: TGCAGTGCTGTGGCTAGCGGGACGAACACCGGGGAGCTGTTTTTT

J gene: TRBJ2-3
V gene: TRBV6-2/TRBV6-3
D gene: TRBD2
clone size: NA
CDR3 protein: CASTLAGNTDTQYF
CDR3 DNA: TGTGCCAGCACCCTAGCGGGAAACACAGATACGCAGTATTTT

J gene: TRBJ1-6
V gene: TRBV5-8
D gene: NA
clone size: few
CDR3 protein: CASSPDSGDGSPLHF
CDR3 DNA: TGTGCCAGCAGCCCCGACTCAGGGGACGGTTCACCCCTCCACTTT

J gene: TRBJ2-7
V gene: TRBV6-1
D gene: NA
clone size: many
CDR3 protein: CASSVWVHEQYF
CDR3 DNA: TGTGCCAGCAGTGTATGGGTCCACGAGCAGTACTTC

J gene: TRBJ2-5
V gene: TRBV5-4
D gene: TRBD1
clone size: many
CDR3 protein: CASSLEGAGETQYF
CDR3 DNA: TGTGCCAGCAGCTTGGAGGGGGCGGGAGAGACCCAGTACTTC

J gene: TRBJ2-3
V gene: TRBV5-4
D gene: NA
clone size: NA
CDR3 protein: CASSQWGDSTDTQYF
CDR3 DNA: TGTGCCAGCAGCCAGTGGGGGGACTCCACAGATACGCAGTATTTT

J gene: TRBJ2-3
V gene: TRBV27
D gene: TRBD1
clone size: NA
CDR3 protein: CAGSTGQGADTQYF
CDR3 DNA: TGTGCCGGCAGTACGGGACAGGGTGCAGATACGCAGTATTTT

J gene: TRBJ2-7
V gene: TRBV4-1
D gene: NA
clone size: few
CDR3 protein: CASSPGPTYEQYF
CDR3 DNA: TGCGCCAGCAGTCCTGGGCCTACCTACGAGCAGTACTTC